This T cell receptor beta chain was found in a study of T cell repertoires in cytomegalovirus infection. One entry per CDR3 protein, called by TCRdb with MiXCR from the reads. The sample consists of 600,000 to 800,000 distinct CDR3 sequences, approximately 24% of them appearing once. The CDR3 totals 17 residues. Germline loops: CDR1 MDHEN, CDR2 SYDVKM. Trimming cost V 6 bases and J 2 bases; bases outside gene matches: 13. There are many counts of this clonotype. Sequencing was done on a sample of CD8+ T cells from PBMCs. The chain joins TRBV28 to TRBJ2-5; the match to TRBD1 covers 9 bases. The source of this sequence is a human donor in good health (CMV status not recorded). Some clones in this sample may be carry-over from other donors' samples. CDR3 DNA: TGTGCCAGCAGCCCTTATGTGGCTGGGACAGGGCAAGAGACCCAGTACTTC. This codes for CASSPYVAGTGQETQYF.